This entry is about one T cell receptor beta chain. The data were taken from a study of control samples from healthy donors and cancer patients. Using immunoSEQ multiplex PCR, the repertoire was profiled, and TCRdb retains in-frame clones only, with some absent. Seen here are roughly 170,000 clones, more than 85% observed once, and the top ten hold just over 2%. Germline assignment: CDR1 SGHAT and CDR2 FQNNGV. V was clipped by 0 bases and J by 6 bases, with 11 bases between them. CDR3 length: 14 residues. Sequencing was performed on blood. The chain recombines TRBV11-2 with TRBJ1-2; tentative D call: TRBD1 (6 bases). This receptor was taken from a woman aged 40 to 50 in good health. The CDR3 region is CASSLDGRGNGYTF. The CDR3 DNA follows: TGTGCCAGCAGCTTAGATGGCAGGGGCAATGGCTACACCTTC.